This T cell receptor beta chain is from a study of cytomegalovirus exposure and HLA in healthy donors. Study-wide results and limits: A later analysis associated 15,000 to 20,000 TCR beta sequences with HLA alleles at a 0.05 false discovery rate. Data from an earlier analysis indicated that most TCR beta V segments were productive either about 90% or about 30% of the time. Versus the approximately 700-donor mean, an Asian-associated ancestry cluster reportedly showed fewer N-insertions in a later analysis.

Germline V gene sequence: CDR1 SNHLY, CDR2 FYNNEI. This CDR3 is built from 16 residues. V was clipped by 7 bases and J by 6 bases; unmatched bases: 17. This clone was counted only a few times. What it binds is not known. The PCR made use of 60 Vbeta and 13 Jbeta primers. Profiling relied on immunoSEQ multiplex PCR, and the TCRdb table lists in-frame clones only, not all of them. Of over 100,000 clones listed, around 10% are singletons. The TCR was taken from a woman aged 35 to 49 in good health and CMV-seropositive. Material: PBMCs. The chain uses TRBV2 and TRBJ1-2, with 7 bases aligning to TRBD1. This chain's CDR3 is CASITLGDSSPNGYTF. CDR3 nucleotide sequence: TGTGCCAGCATAACCTTGGGGGACAGCAGCCCAAATGGCTACACCTTC.